The 28 T cell receptor beta chains below all came from one sample that was sequenced in a study of T-cell reconstitution after alpha-beta-depleted transplantation in children. The library targeted TCRbeta and was prepared with unique molecular identifiers. TCRdb redid the calling of the PCR reads with MiXCR, one entry per CDR3 protein. Here the sample spans roughly 110,000 distinct CDR3 sequences, about a tenth being singletons. This sample comprised PBMCs, obtained before TCRalphabeta/CD19-depleted stem cell transplant. These receptor sequences come from a boy aged 2-15 years with acute lymphoblastic leukemia, due to receive a stem cell transplant.

This clonotype has just a few counts. The chain recombines TRBV18 with TRBJ2-7, with D uncertain. The V end lost 6 bases, the J end lost 2 bases, and 8 bases lay between the germline ends. The CDR3 sequence is 12 residues long. Germline values: CDR1 KGHSH, CDR2 LQKENI. This CDR3 is CASSISAYEQYF. The CDR3 bases are TGTGCCAGCTCCATCTCAGCCTACGAGCAGTACTTC.

This clonotype has more than one count but fewer than ten. This chain connects TRBV3-1 to TRBJ1-6; perhaps TRBD1 as D (5 bases). CDR3 length: 16 amino acids. CDR1 and CDR2 from the germline V gene are LGHDT and YNNKEL (reference sequence). Trimming stripped 0 bases from V and 8 bases from J, with 14 bases between. CDR3 sequence reads: CASSQDLEQVDSPLHF. The CDR3 DNA reads as TGTGCCAGCAGCCAAGATCTTGAACAGGTGGATTCACCCCTCCACTTT.

The chain joins TRBV6-1 to TRBJ2-1; TRBD2 matches 7 bases. V shed 6 bases and J 2 bases; nucleotides not matched to a gene: 10. The CDR3 has 16 residues. The germline V gene has CDR1 MNHNS and CDR2 SASEGT. The CDR3: CASSSPGGRAYNEQFF. The CDR3 DNA is TGTGCCAGCAGCTCCCCCGGGGGGAGAGCCTACAATGAGCAGTTCTTC.

This clonotype has at least ten counts. The chain carries TRBV27 and TRBJ1-5; D is possibly TRBD1 (5 bases). V dropped 5 bases and J dropped 2 bases, with 13 bases sitting between them. CDR3 length equals 15 residues. CDR1 MNHEY and CDR2 SMNVEV come from the germline V gene (reference sequence). CDR3 residues: CASSPPGRGNQPQHF. CDR3 DNA: TGTGCCAGCAGTCCCCCCGGCAGGGGCAATCAGCCCCAGCATTTT.

This clonotype was seen repeatedly, ten times or more. The chain is built from TRBV7-6 and TRBJ1-1; weak D call: TRBD1 (6 bases). CDR3 length: 14 amino acids. The V end lost 5 bases, the J end lost 5 bases, and 15 bases lay between the germline ends. In germline, CDR1 is SGHVS, CDR2 FNYEAQ. The chain's CDR3 is CASSPQGGRTEAFF. The CDR3 DNA sequence: TGTGCCAGCAGCCCACAGGGTGGACGGACTGAAGCTTTCTTT.

This clonotype was found a few times. CDR3 amino acids: CASTASGELFF. As DNA, the CDR3 is TGCGCCAGCACAGCTTCGGGGGAGCTGTTTTTT. This chain connects TRBV5-1 to TRBJ2-2; D call uncertain. The V gene lost 6 bases and the J gene lost 8 bases, with 8 bases spanning the gap. The germline CDR1 and CDR2 sequences are SGHRS and YFSETQ. The CDR3 totals 11 residues. Supplemented by reference TRBV5-1 and TRBJ2-2, the full variable domain reads KAGVTQTPRYLIKTRGQQVTLSCSPISGHRSVSWYQQTPGQGLQFLFEYFSETQRNKGNFPGRFSGRQFSNSRSEMNVSTLELGDSALYLCASTASGELFFGEGSRLTVL.

In its sample, this clonotype was seen many times. The chain carries TRBV6-5 and TRBJ2-2; D unclear. CDR1 is MNHEY, CDR2 SVGAGI, per germline. This CDR3 is built from 14 residues. The germline V and J ends were trimmed by 2 bases and 1 base, with 5 bases remaining between them. The CDR3 reads CASSYRWNTGELFF. In DNA, the CDR3 is TGTGCCAGCAGTTACAGGTGGAACACCGGGGAGCTGTTTTTT.

The chain employs TRBV6-5 and TRBJ2-2; 9 bases align to TRBD2. Looked up from germline, CDR1 is MNHEY and CDR2 is SVGAGI. CDR3 length equals 17 residues. V lost 0 bases and J lost 4; bases outside the gene matches: 6. The CDR3: CASSYSSSGTGTGELFF. The CDR3 DNA reads TGTGCCAGCAGTTACTCCTCTAGCGGGACGGGCACCGGGGAGCTGTTTTTT.

The table lists this clonotype with many counts. The chain has TRBV20-1 and TRBJ2-5, with D tentatively TRBD1 or TRBD2 (5 bases each). Germline CDR1 is DFQATT and CDR2 is SNEGSKA (reference sequence). The V end lost 3 bases, the J end lost 1 base, and 18 bases lay between the germline ends. This CDR3 spans 16 amino acids. The CDR3 region is CSASPQARGPQETQYF. The CDR3 nucleotides read TGCAGTGCTAGCCCCCAAGCGAGGGGCCCCCAAGAGACCCAGTACTTC.

This chain uses TRBV20-1 with TRBJ2-1; D may be TRBD2 (5 bases). The CDR3 is 14 residues long. The germline V and J ends were trimmed by 5 bases and 4 bases, with 15 bases remaining between them. Germline CDR1 is DFQATT and CDR2 is SNEGSKA (reference sequence). In DNA, the CDR3 is TGCAGTGCTGGGGTAGTAGCGAAGTACAATGAGCAGTTCTTC. This gives the protein CSAGVVAKYNEQFF.

Points on this clonotype: Since a much larger clone is just one base distant, this may be a read error. The chain joins TRBV29-1 to TRBJ2-1, with D uncertain. The CDR3 contains 14 residues. Germline loops: CDR1 SQVTM, CDR2 ANQGSEA. For the CDR3, the DNA is TGCAGCGTTCAAAAGGAGACTTCCTACAATAAGCAGTTCTTC. Its translation: CSVQKETSYNKQFF.

This chain uses TRBV5-1 with TRBJ2-5; 8 nucleotides agree with TRBD2. CDR3 size: 16 residues. J gave up 2 bases and V 1 base, and 7 bases lay outside the gene matches. CDR1 and CDR2 (germline): SGHRS, YFSETQ. The CDR3 spells CASSLFAGRDQETQYF. In DNA, the CDR3 is TGCGCCAGCAGCTTGTTTGCCGGGAGGGATCAAGAGACCCAGTACTTC.

The chain carries TRBV28 and TRBJ2-7, with TRBD1 matching over 8 bases. In germline, CDR1 is MDHEN, CDR2 SYDVKM. With 8 bases clipped from V and 2 bases from J, the junction kept 8 bases outside the gene matches. CDR3 length: 14 residues. This CDR3 is CASEARGPTYEQYF. The CDR3 nucleotides are TGTGCCAGCGAGGCCAGGGGGCCAACCTACGAGCAGTACTTC.

This clonotype was observed a handful of times. The chain links TRBV11-2 to TRBJ1-4; tentative D call: TRBD1 (5 bases). This CDR3 has 18 amino acids. With 3 bases removed from V and 8 bases from J, the gap between germline ends came to 25 bases. Germline V gives CDR1 SGHAT, CDR2 FQNNGV. In DNA, the CDR3 is TGTGCCAGCAGCTTTGGGACGCCTCCGACCTACGGCGGGGAAAAACTGTTTTTT. This sequence encodes CASSFGTPPTYGGEKLFF.

This clonotype was recorded once. Just one base apart from a much larger clone, this may be a read error. The CDR3 carries no conserved terminal phenylalanine or tryptophan, so it likely arises from a read error. The V gene is TRBV20-1, the J gene TRBJ2-1; 8 nucleotides match TRBD2. The germline gives CDR1 DFQATT, CDR2 SNEGSKA (reference sequence). J gave up 5 bases and V 3 bases, and 3 bases lay outside the gene matches. The CDR3 totals 13 residues. For the CDR3, the DNA is TGCAGTGCTAGGGGGACTAGAGACAATGAGCAGTTCTAC. It codes for CSARGTRDNEQFY.

This clonotype appeared a few times. The chain recombines TRBV7-8 with TRBJ2-7, with TRBD2 identical over 11 bases. J was trimmed by 7 bases and V by 5 bases; bases with no gene match: 7. CDR1 is SGHVS, CDR2 FQNEAQ, per germline. This CDR3 is 14 amino acids long. The chain's CDR3 is CASSLGTSGAEQYF. CDR3 nucleotide sequence: TGTGCCAGCAGCCTCGGGACTAGCGGTGCAGAGCAGTACTTC.

This clonotype was observed a few times. CDR3 nucleotide sequence: TGTGCCAGCAGCTTAGGGCTCAGGGGAGGAATCTACGAGCAGTACTTC. Amino acid sequence: CASSLGLRGGIYEQYF. The chain uses TRBV11-2 and TRBJ2-7; D could derive from TRBD1 or TRBD2 (6 bases each). CDR3 length: 16 residues. Trimming stripped 1 base from V and 3 bases from J, with 16 bases between. Germline values: CDR1 SGHAT, CDR2 FQNNGV.

A few counts support this clonotype. This chain uses TRBV19 with TRBJ2-7, with 11 bases aligning to TRBD2. CDR3 length equals 17 residues. Germline V gene data show CDR1 as LNHDA and CDR2 as SQIVND (reference sequence). Trimming cost V 6 bases and J 0 bases; bases outside gene matches: 10. CDR3 sequence: CASSRGTSGITSYEQYF. In DNA form, the CDR3 reads TGTGCCAGTAGCCGAGGGACTAGCGGCATTACCTCCTACGAGCAGTACTTC.

The table lists this clonotype with many counts. Here the CDR3 DNA reads TGTGCCAGCAGCAAAGTTGGGGACAGGGGATTCTACAATGAGCAGTTCTTC. It encodes CASSKVGDRGFYNEQFF. The chain recombines TRBV6-1 with TRBJ2-1; 10 positions agree with TRBD1. From germline, CDR1 is MNHNS and CDR2 SASEGT. There are 17 residues in the CDR3. J lost 3 bases, V lost 6 bases, and 11 bases had no gene match.

This clonotype was counted at least ten times. The gene calls are TRBV5-5 and TRBJ2-2; D may be TRBD1 (6 bases). With 0 bases removed from V and 6 bases from J, the gap between germline ends came to 9 bases. The CDR3 sequence is 14 residues long. CDR1 SGHKS and CDR2 YYEKEE come from the germline V gene (reference sequence). The CDR3 DNA reads TGTGCCAGCAGCTTGGGACAGGCCCCCGGGGAGCTGTTTTTT. It codes for CASSLGQAPGELFF.

There are many counts of this clonotype. A read error may produce the germline difference seen at one junction end. The chain has TRBV7-7 and TRBJ2-1; the match to TRBD2 covers 8 bases. Germline values: CDR1 SSHAT, CDR2 FNYEAQ (reference sequence). CDR3 length: 19 residues. CDR3 sequence reads: CASSSRPMRLAGSYNEQFF. The DNA for the CDR3 is TGTGCTAGCAGCTCCCGGCCAATGAGGCTAGCGGGCTCCTACAATGAGCAGTTCTTC.

There are a few counts of this clonotype. V is TRBV9 and J is TRBJ2-1, with 8 positions matching TRBD2. The V gene's germline CDR1 is SGDLS and CDR2 YYNGEE. This CDR3 region has 19 residues. The V segment lost 1 base and the J segment 1 base; nucleotides outside the gene matches: 13. CDR3 DNA sequence: TGTGCCAGCAGCGTATCTCTAGCGGGTGGGAGAGGGTCCTACAATGAGCAGTTCTTC. It specifies CASSVSLAGGRGSYNEQFF.

This chain joins TRBV11-1 and TRBJ2-5, with 10 positions matching TRBD2. In germline, CDR1 is SGHAT, CDR2 FQDESV (reference sequence). The CDR3 has 18 amino acids. V gave up 5 bases and J gave up 1 base; unmatched junction bases: 13. The CDR3 loop reads CASSHGRVLAGTQETQYF. The CDR3 DNA reads TGTGCCAGCAGCCACGGCCGGGTACTAGCGGGAACCCAAGAGACCCAGTACTTC.

The rearrangement joins TRBV20-1 to TRBJ2-3; D is perhaps TRBD1 or TRBD2 (5 bases each). Trimming stripped 5 bases from V and 2 bases from J, with 8 bases between. The CDR3 spans 12 residues. Germline CDR1 is DFQATT and CDR2 is SNEGSKA (reference sequence). CDR3 amino acids: CSAEGYTDTQYF. The DNA of the CDR3 is TGCAGTGCTGAGGGGTACACAGATACGCAGTATTTT.

This clonotype was observed a few times. This sequence joins TRBV19 and TRBJ2-6; D ambiguous. The CDR3 totals 16 residues. Trimming took 1 base from V and 0 from J, leaving 7 bases between them. CDR1 is LNHDA and CDR2 is SQIVND in the germline V gene (reference sequence). CDR3: CASSIGWSSGANVLTF. The CDR3 DNA reads TGTGCCAGTAGTATAGGTTGGAGCTCTGGGGCCAACGTCCTGACTTTC.

This clonotype was observed a handful of times. The rearrangement links TRBV5-1 to TRBJ2-7; TRBD1 is a possible D gene (6 bases). Trimming removed 4 bases from V and 3 bases from J, with 14 bases in between. Germline V gene lookup returns CDR1 SGHRS and CDR2 YFSETQ. The CDR3 totals 14 residues. The CDR3 bases are TGCGCCAGCAGCATCCGGACAGAGAACTACGAGCAGTACTTC. Amino acids: CASSIRTENYEQYF.

There are many counts of this clonotype. This chain links TRBV18 with TRBJ2-7; TRBD1 agrees at 7 bases. Germline V gene lookup returns CDR1 KGHSH and CDR2 LQKENI. The CDR3 is made up of 13 amino acids. The trim removed 4 bases at V and 2 bases at J, leaving 2 bases unmatched. In DNA form, the CDR3 reads TGTGCCAGCTCACAGGGACAGACCTACGAGCAGTACTTC. It specifies CASSQGQTYEQYF.

Only a few counts were recorded for this clonotype. The CDR3 sequence is CASSLLNNEQFF. The CDR3 DNA reads TGTGCCAGCAGCTTGCTGAACAATGAGCAGTTCTTC. The chain uses TRBV7-2 and TRBJ2-1; D is unclear. V lost 3 bases and J 5 bases, leaving 5 bases between the germline ends. The CDR3 loop spans 12 amino acids. Looked up from germline, CDR1 is SGHTA and CDR2 is FQGNSA.